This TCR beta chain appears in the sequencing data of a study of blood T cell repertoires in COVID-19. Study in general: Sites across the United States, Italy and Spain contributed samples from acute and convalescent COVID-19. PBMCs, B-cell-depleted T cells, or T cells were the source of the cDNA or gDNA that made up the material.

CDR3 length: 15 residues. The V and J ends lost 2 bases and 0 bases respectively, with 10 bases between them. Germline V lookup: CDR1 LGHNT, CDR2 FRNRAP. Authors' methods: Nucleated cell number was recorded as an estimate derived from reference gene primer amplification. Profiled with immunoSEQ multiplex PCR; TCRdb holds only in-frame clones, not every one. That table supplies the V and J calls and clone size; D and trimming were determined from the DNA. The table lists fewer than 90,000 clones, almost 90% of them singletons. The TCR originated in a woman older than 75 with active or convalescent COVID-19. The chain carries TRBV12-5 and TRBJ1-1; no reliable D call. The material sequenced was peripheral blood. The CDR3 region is CASGLPLGMNTEAFF. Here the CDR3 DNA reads TGTGCTAGTGGTTTGCCTCTTGGCATGAACACTGAAGCTTTCTTT.